The clone carrying this T cell receptor (beta chain) is deemed medium-sized. This sample was included in a study of spatial heterogeneity in lung cancer. Study summary: Combinations of a unique TCR and a UMI were tallied in raw reads, and on average each appeared more than ten times.

MiXCR, applied by TCRdb to the 5' RACE reads, yields one record per CDR3 protein. The repertoire holds over a thousand distinct CDR3 sequences, with around 7% as singletons. Time point described: sample taken at primary tumor resection. Whole RNA, which was extracted from tumor, nontumor lung tissue or frozen PBMC, was sequenced without any cell sorting. The CDR3 contains 14 residues. Germline V gene sequence: CDR1 SGHTA, CDR2 FQGNSA. Trimming removed 5 bases from V and 5 bases from J, with 13 bases in between. The specimen comprised normal lung tissue next to the tumor, sampled at surgery. The sequence derives from a male donor with early-stage non-small cell lung cancer. V gene TRBV7-2 combines with J gene TRBJ1-5; the D gene is possibly TRBD1 (5 bases). This chain's CDR3 is CASSRQGGDQPQHF. Written as DNA, the CDR3 is TGTGCCAGCAGCCGGCAGGGAGGGGATCAGCCCCAGCATTTT.